The 24 T cell receptor beta chains given below trace back to one sample, sequenced in a study of blood T cell repertoires in COVID-19. Sequencing was performed with immunoSEQ multiplex PCR; in TCRdb, only in-frame clones are kept and a portion is missing. The sample contains some 150,000 clones, 80% to 90% of which appear only once. The sample was peripheral blood. Every receptor here comes from a woman between 55 and 75 years old who had recovered from COVID-19.

The chain recombines TRBV11-2 with TRBJ2-5; D might be TRBD1 (7 bases). The CDR3 is 18 residues long. The ends were cut back, 2 bases at V and 2 bases at J, with 21 bases in the middle. Germline CDR1 and CDR2: SGHAT and FQNNGV. For the CDR3, the DNA is TGTGCCAGCAGCTTAAGGGGGCTGGACCCGGCGGGGCAAGAGACCCAGTACTTC. Encoded protein: CASSLRGLDPAGQETQYF.

There are a few counts of this clone. The chain is built from TRBV5-1 and TRBJ2-5; no reliable D call. CDR1 and CDR2 (germline): SGHRS, YFSETQ. Trimming took 0 bases from V and 4 from J, leaving 10 bases between them. The CDR3 loop spans 14 amino acids. DNA for the CDR3: TGCGCCAGCAGCTTGGATGTCCTTAGAGAGACCCAGTACTTC. Protein sequence: CASSLDVLRETQYF.

The chain carries TRBV20-1 and TRBJ1-2; no reliable D call. Trimming cost V 3 bases and J 7 bases, with 9 bases left between them. This CDR3 is built from 11 residues. Germline CDR1 and CDR2: DFQATT and SNEGSKA (reference sequence). CDR3 nucleotides: TGCAGTGCTAGGTACCAACTTGGCTACACCTTC. Amino acids: CSARYQLGYTF.

The chain combines TRBV3-1 (or the pseudogene TRBV3-2) with TRBJ2-2, with D hard to call. V lost 5 bases, J lost 8 bases, and 15 bases lay in between. This CDR3 is built from 14 residues. Germline CDR1 and CDR2: LGHDT and YNNKEL (reference sequence). The chain's CDR3 is CASSSYRSPGELFF. In DNA, the CDR3 is TGTGCCAGCAGCTCCTACCGGAGTCCGGGGGAGCTGTTTTTT.

This chain uses TRBV18 with TRBJ2-1; D may be TRBD2 (5 bases). CDR1 and CDR2 (germline): KGHSH, LQKENI. V was pared by 1 base and J by 0 bases, with 19 bases between. This CDR3 comprises 19 residues. CDR3 coding DNA: TGTGCCAGCTCACCACAGGCGGACGGAACGGGGAGCTCCTACAATGAGCAGTTCTTC. This codes for CASSPQADGTGSSYNEQFF.

The chain uses TRBV7-9 and TRBJ2-1; a possible D gene is TRBD2 (7 bases). The length of the CDR3 is 16 residues. CDR1 is SEHNR and CDR2 is FQNEAQ in the germline V gene (reference sequence). Between the trimmed V and J ends, which lost 5 bases and 3 bases, there was a span of 17 bases. This CDR3 reads CASSQFRGADYNEQFF. The CDR3 bases are TGTGCCAGCAGCCAATTCCGGGGGGCGGACTACAATGAGCAGTTCTTC.

This chain links TRBV27 with TRBJ1-2, with TRBD1 as a possible D gene (6 bases). The CDR3 covers 15 residues. Germline CDR1 is MNHEY and CDR2 is SMNVEV (reference sequence). V lost 2 bases to trimming and J lost 4 bases, with 14 bases between them. The CDR3 region has the DNA TGTGCCAGCAGTTTAACAGGGTGGGAGGGCTATGGCTACACCTTC. It yields the protein CASSLTGWEGYGYTF.

The chain recombines TRBV2 with TRBJ1-1; maybe TRBD1 (5 bases). Germline CDR1 SNHLY, CDR2 FYNNEI. Trimming took off 4 bases at V and 2 bases at J, with 14 bases between the two ends. The CDR3 spans 15 residues. The CDR3 DNA follows: TGTGCCAGCAGTGCACAAGGTAGGGGCAACACTGAAGCTTTCTTT. The encoded protein is CASSAQGRGNTEAFF.

The chain employs TRBV3-1 (or the pseudogene TRBV3-2) and TRBJ2-2; a weak D match, TRBD1 (6 bases). The germline gives CDR1 LGHDT, CDR2 YNNKEL (reference sequence). The V end lost 0 bases, the J end lost 3 bases, and 11 bases lay between the germline ends. The CDR3 runs 16 residues. CDR3 in DNA: TGTGCCAGCAGCCAAGAGGGGGACACTGACACCGGGGAGCTGTTTTTT. Its protein is CASSQEGDTDTGELFF.

J is TRBJ2-7 and V is TRBV27, with a possible D match to TRBD1 (5 bases). V lost 5 bases to trimming and J lost 3 bases, with 8 bases between them. Germline V gene lookup returns CDR1 MNHEY and CDR2 SMNVEV (reference sequence). CDR3 length: 12 residues. The CDR3 loop reads CASSTDSYEQYF. The CDR3, as DNA: TGTGCCAGCAGTACCGACAGCTACGAGCAGTACTTC.

This chain connects TRBV4-1 to TRBJ1-5; 8 bases are a match to TRBD1. The CDR3 loop spans 14 amino acids. Germline assignment: CDR1 MGHRA and CDR2 YSYEKL. Germline trimming cut 6 bases from V and 5 bases from J; bases unmatched to any gene: 6. The CDR3 coding sequence is TGCGCCAGCAGTGTCGGGACAGGTTATCAGCCCCAGCATTTT. It encodes CASSVGTGYQPQHF.

The chain links TRBV10-3 to TRBJ1-6; maybe TRBD1 (6 bases). CDR3 size: 14 residues. V was cut by 6 bases and J by 9 bases, with 15 bases left in between. Germline lookup yields CDR1 ENHRY and CDR2 SYGVKD. CDR3 nucleotides: TGTGCCATCAGCGAACAGGGTTTTGGTTCACCCCTCCACTTT. Translation gives CAISEQGFGSPLHF.

This chain uses TRBV19 with TRBJ1-6; 8 nucleotides align to TRBD1. This CDR3 is 14 amino acids long. Looked up from germline, CDR1 is LNHDA and CDR2 is SQIVND (reference sequence). With V trimmed by 2 bases and J by 6 bases, 0 bases remained unmatched. The CDR3 region has the DNA TGTGCCAGTAGTATACAGGGGGCTAATTCACCCCTCCACTTT. It encodes CASSIQGANSPLHF.

This chain links TRBV21-1 with TRBJ1-2; the table gives TRBD1 as D, unverified against the DNA. TRBV21-1 is classified as a pseudogene. The CDR3 length is 15 residues. The CDR3 sequence: CASSKGTGEGDGYTF. CDR3 in DNA: TGTGCCAGCAGCAAAGGGACAGGGGAAGGGGATGGCTACACCTTC.

This chain joins TRBV5-1 and TRBJ2-1; 10 positions agree with TRBD2. The CDR3 runs to 16 residues. Trimming at V came to 2 bases and at J to 8 bases, leaving 10 bases not matched to a gene. Per germline, CDR1 SGHRS and CDR2 YFSETQ. CDR3 protein: CASSLQGTSVIDEQFF. CDR3 sequence (DNA): TGCGCCAGCAGCTTACAGGGGACTAGCGTTATTGATGAGCAGTTCTTC.

CDR3: CASSPTGIQETQYF. The CDR3 bases are TGCGCCAGCAGCCCGACAGGGATCCAAGAGACCCAGTACTTC. V usage is TRBV5-1 and J usage is TRBJ2-5; 7 positions agree with TRBD1. This CDR3 is built from 14 residues. Losses at the gene ends were 4 bases for V and 1 base for J; bases not matched to a gene: 4. Germline V gene lookup returns CDR1 SGHRS and CDR2 YFSETQ. Full variable domain (missing parts from reference TRBV5-1 and TRBJ2-5): KAGVTQTPRYLIKTRGQQVTLSCSPISGHRSVSWYQQTPGQGLQFLFEYFSETQRNKGNFPGRFSGRQFSNSRSEMNVSTLELGDSALYLCASSPTGIQETQYFGPGTRLLVL.

This clone was seen only once. The gene calls are TRBV6-5 and TRBJ2-7, with 9 bases that match TRBD2. The V segment lost 2 bases and the J segment 0 bases; nucleotides outside the gene matches: 2. Germline assignment: CDR1 MNHEY and CDR2 SVGAGI. The CDR3 runs 15 residues. CDR3 amino acids: CASSYERGDSYEQYF. In nucleotides, the CDR3 is TGTGCCAGCAGTTACGAGCGGGGGGACTCCTACGAGCAGTACTTC.

A word on this clone: The germline gene is not matched at one end of the junction; a read error may be the cause. V gene TRBV7-7 combines with J gene TRBJ2-2, with D tentatively TRBD2 (5 bases). Germline CDR1 SSHAT, CDR2 FNYEAQ (reference sequence). The CDR3 runs 15 residues. The CDR3 is CASSLATAGTGELFF. CDR3 DNA sequence: TGTGCTAGCAGCTTAGCGACTGCTGGCACCGGGGAGCTGTTTTTT.

In DNA, the CDR3 is TGTGCCAGCAGCCAAGGCCTTGGACAGGGAATAGGGCAGTACTTC. As protein: CASSQGLGQGIGQYF. The V call is TRBV3-1 (or the pseudogene TRBV3-2), the J call TRBJ2-7; 8 bases fit TRBD1. The V gene end was trimmed by 1 base and the J gene end by 9 bases; junction bases not matched to a gene: 11. CDR3 size: 15 residues. Germline CDR1 reads LGHDT; CDR2 reads YNNKEL (reference sequence).

The chain has TRBV5-6 and TRBJ1-2; TRBD1 agrees at 7 bases. V was pared by 0 bases and J by 3 bases, with 2 bases of the junction left unmatched. Germline V gene lookup returns CDR1 SGHDT and CDR2 YYEEEE. The CDR3 totals 14 residues. The CDR3 nucleotides read TGTGCCAGCAGCTTGGACGACAGGGACTATGGCTACACCTTC. Amino acids: CASSLDDRDYGYTF.

This clone was seen only once. The chain links TRBV3-1 (or the pseudogene TRBV3-2) to TRBJ1-1; D unresolved. Looked up from germline, CDR1 is LGHDT and CDR2 is YNNKEL (reference sequence). The CDR3 contains 13 residues. V was shortened by 2 bases and J by 3 bases, with 7 bases between the two germline ends. The DNA for the CDR3 is TGTGCCAGCAGCCAAAGTCGGTACACTGAAGCTTTCTTT. Encoded protein: CASSQSRYTEAFF.

The chain joins TRBV11-3 to TRBJ1-3; D not resolved. The V and J ends lost 3 bases and 2 bases respectively, with 5 bases between them. The germline V gene encodes CDR1 SGHNT and CDR2 YENEEA. The CDR3 spans 13 residues. The CDR3 DNA sequence: TGTGCCAGCAGCTTCCAGACTGGAAACACCATATATTTT. This sequence encodes CASSFQTGNTIYF.

The V and J genes are TRBV28 and TRBJ2-6; D unresolved. With 5 bases removed from V and 4 bases from J, the gap between germline ends came to 9 bases. The CDR3 has 14 residues. Germline V gene data show CDR1 as MDHEN and CDR2 as SYDVKM. This CDR3 is CASSVTSGANVLTF. In DNA, the CDR3 is TGTGCCAGCAGTGTGACAAGCGGGGCCAACGTCCTGACTTTC.

The CDR3 spells CASSLVLSSGANVLTF. The DNA for the CDR3 is TGTGCCAGCAGCTTGGTACTTAGCTCTGGGGCCAACGTCCTGACTTTC. This rearrangement joins TRBV7-8 to TRBJ2-6, with unresolved D. The CDR3 contains 16 residues. Germline lookup yields CDR1 SGHVS and CDR2 FQNEAQ. V was clipped by 3 bases and J by 0 bases, with 9 bases between them.